The 31 T cell receptor beta chains listed next were all sequenced from one sample in a study of T cell responses to AZD1222 COVID-19 vaccine. Using immunoSEQ multiplex PCR, the repertoire was profiled, and TCRdb retains in-frame clones only, with some absent. The table has about 120,000 clones, roughly 87% seen once. The material sequenced was peripheral blood, taken 28 days after the second AZD1222 dose. The receptors here all came from an adult who received the AZD1222 COVID-19 vaccine.

CDR3 region: CASSDGLGSQPQHF. The DNA for the CDR3 is TGTGCCAGCAGCGACGGCCTAGGGTCCCAGCCCCAGCATTTT. The chain links TRBV7-2 to TRBJ1-5; D gene uncertain. Deletions cut 5 bases from V and 7 bases from J, with 15 bases between. From germline, CDR1 is SGHTA and CDR2 FQGNSA. This CDR3 region has 14 residues. Full variable domain (outside the CDR3, taken from reference TRBV7-2 and TRBJ1-5): GAGVSQSPSNKVTEKGKDVELRCDPISGHTALYWYRQSLGQGLEFLIYFQGNSAPDKSGLPSDRFSAERTGGSVSTLTIQRTQQEDSAVYLCASSDGLGSQPQHFGDGTRLSIL.

The J gene is TRBJ1-1, the V gene TRBV6-2 or TRBV6-3; D ambiguous. Germline CDR1 MNHEY, CDR2 SVGEGT. V was clipped by 5 bases and J by 1 base, with 14 bases between them. The CDR3 sequence is 15 residues long. DNA for the CDR3: TGTGCCAGCAGTCTACTCCGGACGGGGAACACTGAAGCTTTCTTT. Protein product: CASSLLRTGNTEAFF.

The gene calls are TRBV5-8 and TRBJ1-1; D is uncertain. Trimming removed 7 bases at V and 3 bases at J, with 25 bases between. This CDR3 comprises 17 residues. The germline V gene encodes CDR1 SGHTS and CDR2 YDEGEE. CDR3 sequence (DNA): TGTGCCAGCCCGATCCCACTCAGCGGCGACGGGGACACTGAAGCTTTCTTT. It encodes CASPIPLSGDGDTEAFF.

This chain uses TRBV5-1 with TRBJ1-2, with 8 bases matching TRBD1. Germline lookup yields CDR1 SGHRS and CDR2 YFSETQ. The CDR3 is made up of 13 amino acids. V shed 5 bases, J shed 7 bases, and the junction held 7 bases outside the gene matches. The CDR3 spells CASRMDREAGYTF. The CDR3 DNA is TGCGCCAGCAGGATGGACAGGGAGGCTGGCTACACCTTC. Based on the CDR3 plus reference TRBV5-1 and TRBJ1-2, the full variable domain is KAGVTQTPRYLIKTRGQQVTLSCSPISGHRSVSWYQQTPGQGLQFLFEYFSETQRNKGNFPGRFSGRQFSNSRSEMNVSTLELGDSALYLCASRMDREAGYTFGSGTRLTVV.

This rearrangement joins TRBV5-6 to TRBJ1-6; the match to TRBD1 covers 7 bases. Unmatched junction bases numbered 7, after V lost 3 bases and J lost 7 bases. There are 15 residues in the CDR3. Per the germline V gene, CDR1 is SGHDT and CDR2 is YYEEEE. Here the CDR3 reads CASSWGQFPNSPLHF. The CDR3 DNA reads as TGTGCCAGCAGCTGGGGACAGTTCCCGAATTCACCCCTCCACTTT. The complete variable domain, with remaining parts taken from reference TRBV5-6 and TRBJ1-6, reads DAGVTQSPTHLIKTRGQQVTLRCSPKSGHDTVSWYQQALGQGPQFIFQYYEEEERQRGNFPDRFSGHQFPNYSSELNVNALLLGDSALYLCASSWGQFPNSPLHFGNGTRLTVT.

V and J are TRBV7-2 and TRBJ2-3; 7 bases fit TRBD1. The CDR3 is made up of 15 amino acids. The ends lost 4 bases at V and 6 bases at J; junction bases unmatched: 10. The germline CDR1 and CDR2 sequences are SGHTA and FQGNSA. For the CDR3, the DNA is TGTGCCAGCAGCTCATCTGGACAGGAGTGGGATACGCAGTATTTT. It specifies CASSSSGQEWDTQYF.

Comments on this clone: The junction departs from the called germline gene at one end, perhaps through a read error. The CDR3 loop is CASSESETGIHRF. CDR3 nucleotides: TGCGCCAGCAGTGAGTCAGAGACAGGGATTCATCGCTTC. The chain links TRBV10-1 to TRBJ2-7; 7 bases line up with TRBD1. The CDR3 runs 13 residues. Germline-derived CDR1 and CDR2 are WNHNN and SYGVQD (reference sequence).

This chain connects TRBV6-4 to TRBJ1-3; TRBD1 aligns across 9 bases. V lost 6 bases to trimming and J lost 6 bases; unmatched junction nucleotides: 12. The CDR3 extends over 16 amino acids. Germline assignment: CDR1 MRHNA and CDR2 SNTAGT. The CDR3 reads CASRPPPGQGSNTIYF. The CDR3 nucleotides read TGTGCCAGCAGACCCCCCCCGGGACAGGGATCAAACACCATATATTTT.

J is TRBJ2-4 and V is TRBV5-1; a possible D gene is TRBD1 (5 bases). CDR1 is SGHRS, CDR2 YFSETQ, per germline. V lost 0 bases and J 3 bases, leaving 7 bases between the germline ends. The CDR3 covers 14 residues. The chain's CDR3 is CASSLGGYKNIQYF. CDR3 DNA sequence: TGCGCCAGCAGCTTGGGGGGCTACAAAAACATTCAGTACTTC.

The genes are TRBV27 and TRBJ1-4; tentatively, D is TRBD1 (6 bases). This CDR3 is 17 amino acids long. Germline V gene data show CDR1 as MNHEY and CDR2 as SMNVEV (reference sequence). V dropped 1 base and J dropped 14 bases, with 26 bases sitting between them. The CDR3 DNA follows: TGTGCCAGCAGTTTATATCTCCCGGCCAGGGGATTCACTGGGCTGTTTTTT. This encodes CASSLYLPARGFTGLFF.

The gene calls are TRBV30 and TRBJ1-1; D ambiguous. CDR1 and CDR2 (germline): GTSNPN, SVGIG (reference sequence). The V gene lost 4 bases and the J gene lost 3 bases, with 21 bases spanning the gap. The CDR3 is made up of 16 amino acids. In nucleotides, the CDR3 is TGTGCCTGGAATAGGGAGTTCGTCAGTTCCGACACTGAAGCTTTCTTT. Amino acids: CAWNREFVSSDTEAFF.

The gene calls are TRBV19 and TRBJ1-5, with a tentative D call TRBD1 (6 bases). Trimming cost V 7 bases and J 0 bases, with 10 bases left between them. Germline loops: CDR1 LNHDA, CDR2 SQIVND (reference sequence). The length of the CDR3 is 14 residues. CDR3 DNA sequence: TGTGCCAGTACCCCGGGACATAGCAATCAGCCCCAGCATTTT. Amino acids: CASTPGHSNQPQHF.

The chain combines TRBV2 with TRBJ1-6; possibly TRBD1 for D (5 bases). The V and J ends lost 4 bases and 7 bases respectively, with 14 bases between them. The germline gives CDR1 SNHLY, CDR2 FYNNEI. CDR3 length equals 15 residues. The CDR3 loop reads CASSGDPLGNSPLHF. The DNA for the CDR3 is TGTGCCAGCAGTGGGGACCCCCTGGGGAATTCACCCCTCCACTTT.

V and J are TRBV5-1 and TRBJ2-5; tentative D call: TRBD1 (6 bases). Germline V gives CDR1 SGHRS, CDR2 YFSETQ. Trimming pared 2 bases from V and 5 bases from J, leaving 16 bases between. This CDR3 contains 15 residues. The chain's CDR3 is CASSLRTASGETQYF. The CDR3 bases are TGCGCCAGCAGCTTAAGGACAGCCTCGGGGGAGACCCAGTACTTC.

This chain uses TRBV7-6 with TRBJ1-5; D uncertain. Between the trimmed V and J ends, which lost 4 bases and 6 bases, there was a span of 10 bases. This CDR3 is built from 13 residues. CDR1 is SGHVS and CDR2 is FNYEAQ in the germline V gene. The CDR3 bases are TGTGCCAGCAGCTCCCACCGGGGTCAGCCCCAGCATTTT. Translating it yields CASSSHRGQPQHF.

This clone was recorded only once. This chain connects TRBV4-3 to TRBJ2-7; tentatively, D is TRBD1 (6 bases). Germline CDR1 reads LGHNA; CDR2 reads YSLEER. The germline V and J ends were trimmed by 4 bases and 4 bases, with 17 bases remaining between them. The CDR3 length is 15 residues. The CDR3 nucleotides read TGCGCCAGCAGCCGAGCGACAGGTACTATATACGAGCAGTACTTC. This gives the protein CASSRATGTIYEQYF.

CDR3 sequence reads: CASSLDGDRGNYGYTF. The CDR3 DNA follows: TGTGCCAGTAGTCTCGATGGGGACAGGGGTAACTATGGCTACACCTTC. V usage is TRBV19 and J usage is TRBJ1-2; 10 positions agree with TRBD1. Germline-derived CDR1 and CDR2 are LNHDA and SQIVND (reference sequence). The V segment lost 5 bases and the J segment 1 base; nucleotides outside the gene matches: 7. The CDR3 length is 16 residues.

The rearrangement joins TRBV29-1 to TRBJ2-7; D unresolved. Per the germline V gene, CDR1 is SQVTM and CDR2 is ANQGSEA. Trimming left V 7 bases short and J 4 bases short, with 14 bases between. CDR3 length equals 12 residues. CDR3 region: CSAQAGLYEQYF. The DNA for the CDR3 is TGCAGCGCTCAGGCAGGATTGTACGAGCAGTACTTC.

V gene TRBV9 combines with J gene TRBJ2-5; a possible D gene is TRBD2 (6 bases). Germline CDR1 reads SGDLS; CDR2 reads YYNGEE. V was pared by 3 bases and J by 5 bases, with 14 bases between. The CDR3 is 14 amino acids. In DNA, the CDR3 is TGTGCCAGCAGCGGACTAGGCAGTGGGGAGACCCAGTACTTC. Translation gives CASSGLGSGETQYF.

The chain links TRBV5-1 to TRBJ1-3; D unclear. The CDR3 consists of 16 residues. V gave up 1 base and J gave up 0 bases, with 11 bases separating them. Germline V gives CDR1 SGHRS, CDR2 YFSETQ. The CDR3 region is CASSLSQANSGNTIYF. Here the CDR3 DNA reads TGCGCCAGCAGCTTGAGCCAGGCGAACTCTGGAAACACCATATATTTT. The variable domain in full, completed from reference TRBV5-1 and TRBJ1-3, reads KAGVTQTPRYLIKTRGQQVTLSCSPISGHRSVSWYQQTPGQGLQFLFEYFSETQRNKGNFPGRFSGRQFSNSRSEMNVSTLELGDSALYLCASSLSQANSGNTIYFGEGSWLTVV.

The chain is built from TRBV6-5 and TRBJ1-2; no reliable D call. V was pared by 7 bases and J by 3 bases, with 9 bases between. CDR1 MNHEY and CDR2 SVGAGI come from the germline V gene. The CDR3 covers 12 residues. The CDR3 bases are TGTGCCAGCAAGGACCCCCACTATGGCTACACCTTC. Its protein product is CASKDPHYGYTF.

The chain links TRBV7-2 to TRBJ1-2; 7 bases fit TRBD1. CDR3 size: 15 residues. Germline lookup yields CDR1 SGHTA and CDR2 FQGNSA. Losses at the gene ends were 5 bases for V and 1 base for J; bases not matched to a gene: 7. The CDR3 protein is CASSPRRDSNYGYTF. In DNA form, the CDR3 reads TGTGCCAGCAGCCCTAGACGGGACAGTAACTATGGCTACACCTTC. Complete variable domain (other parts from reference TRBV7-2 and TRBJ1-2): GAGVSQSPSNKVTEKGKDVELRCDPISGHTALYWYRQSLGQGLEFLIYFQGNSAPDKSGLPSDRFSAERTGGSVSTLTIQRTQQEDSAVYLCASSPRRDSNYGYTFGSGTRLTVV.

CDR3 in DNA: TGTGCCAGCAGCCCAACCCCCTATGGCTACACCTTC. Translated, it gives CASSPTPYGYTF. The J gene is TRBJ1-2, the V gene TRBV7-8; unclear D gene. This CDR3 has 12 residues. CDR1 is SGHVS, CDR2 FQNEAQ, per germline. Trimming pared 5 bases from V and 4 bases from J, leaving 8 bases between. Full variable domain (outside the CDR3, taken from reference TRBV7-8 and TRBJ1-2): GAGVSQSPRYKVAKRGQDVALRCDPISGHVSLFWYQQALGQGPEFLTYFQNEAQLDKSGLPSDRFFAERPEGSVSTLKIQRTQQEDSAVYLCASSPTPYGYTFGSGTRLTVV.

This sequence joins TRBV11-2 and TRBJ2-5, with 8 bases that match TRBD1. Germline V gene data show CDR1 as SGHAT and CDR2 as FQNNGV. This CDR3 contains 14 residues. The trim removed 7 bases at V and 3 bases at J, leaving 7 bases unmatched. CDR3 nucleotides: TGTGCCAGCAAGGTAGACAGGGGTAAAGAGACCCAGTACTTC. This encodes CASKVDRGKETQYF.

The rearrangement uses TRBV5-4 and TRBJ1-1; D is unresolved. The germline V gene encodes CDR1 SGHNT and CDR2 YYREEE (reference sequence). The V and J ends lost 2 bases and 2 bases respectively, with 7 bases between them. CDR3 size: 13 residues. Written as DNA, the CDR3 is TGTGCCAGCAGCTTTACGGGAAACACTGAAGCTTTCTTT. It encodes CASSFTGNTEAFF. Together with reference TRBV5-4 and TRBJ1-1, the CDR3 gives the full variable domain: ETGVTQSPTHLIKTRGQQVTLRCSSQSGHNTVSWYQQALGQGPQFIFQYYREEENGRGNFPPRFSGLQFPNYSSELNVNALELDDSALYLCASSFTGNTEAFFGQGTRLTVV.

The chain combines TRBV19 with TRBJ1-5, with 8 bases fitting TRBD1. The J segment lost 4 bases and the V segment lost 6 bases, leaving 5 bases of the junction unmatched. The length of the CDR3 is 14 residues. Germline V gene lookup returns CDR1 LNHDA and CDR2 SQIVND (reference sequence). CDR3 bases: TGTGCCAGTAGACAACGGGACAGGAATCAGCCCCAGCATTTT. Translating gives CASRQRDRNQPQHF.

The chain recombines TRBV29-1 with TRBJ1-4; TRBD1 aligns across 7 bases. This CDR3 contains 14 residues. Losses at the gene ends were 4 bases for V and 8 bases for J; bases not matched to a gene: 10. Germline-derived CDR1 and CDR2 are SQVTM and ANQGSEA. The CDR3 DNA follows: TGCAGCGTTGCCCCAGGGGGAAGGGGGGAAAAACTGTTTTTT. Residues: CSVAPGGRGEKLFF.

V gene TRBV6-5 combines with J gene TRBJ2-2; perhaps TRBD1 as D (5 bases). The CDR3 length is 12 residues. V was shortened by 9 bases and J by 4 bases, with 9 bases between the two germline ends. In germline, CDR1 is MNHEY, CDR2 SVGAGI. For the CDR3, the DNA is TGTGCCAGGGGGCCGCGCACCGGGGAGCTGTTTTTT. The encoded protein is CARGPRTGELFF.

The rearrangement links TRBV13 to TRBJ2-2; 9 positions match TRBD1. The germline V gene encodes CDR1 PRHDT and CDR2 FYEKMQ (reference sequence). The CDR3 length is 17 residues. Trimming took 1 base from V and 1 from J; bases not matched to a gene: 4. CDR3 DNA: TGTGCCAGCAGCTTAGACCCGGGACAGGGGAACACCGGGGAGCTGTTTTTT. Protein sequence: CASSLDPGQGNTGELFF.

The chain has TRBV6-5 and TRBJ1-3, with unresolved D. Germline assignment: CDR1 MNHEY and CDR2 SVGAGI. V was cut by 7 bases and J by 0 bases, with 13 bases left in between. This CDR3 spans 15 amino acids. The chain's CDR3 is CASTDPGGSGNTIYF. DNA of the CDR3: TGTGCCAGCACCGACCCGGGAGGCTCTGGAAACACCATATATTTT.

The genes are TRBV5-1 and TRBJ2-5; 9 positions match TRBD1. V was pared by 2 bases and J by 4 bases, with 3 bases of the junction left unmatched. Germline V CDR1 and CDR2: SGHRS, YFSETQ. The CDR3 sequence is 14 residues long. Here the CDR3 reads CASSLTGQGETQYF. CDR3 bases: TGCGCCAGCAGCTTAACGGGACAGGGAGAGACCCAGTACTTC. The full variable domain, completed using reference TRBV5-1 and TRBJ2-5, is KAGVTQTPRYLIKTRGQQVTLSCSPISGHRSVSWYQQTPGQGLQFLFEYFSETQRNKGNFPGRFSGRQFSNSRSEMNVSTLELGDSALYLCASSLTGQGETQYFGPGTRLLVL.